The present TCR beta chain was sequenced within a study of blood T cell repertoires in COVID-19. Sequencing used immunoSEQ multiplex PCR; TCRdb keeps in-frame clones, though not all of them. The data contain 150,000 or so clones, more than 80% of them singletons. The ends lost 4 bases at V and 7 bases at J; junction bases unmatched: 11. This CDR3 comprises 16 residues. From germline, CDR1 is SGDLS and CDR2 YYNGEE. The chain has TRBV9 and TRBJ2-2, with TRBD2 identical over 9 bases. The material sequenced was peripheral blood. The source is a woman aged 40 to 49 with acute or convalescent COVID-19. The CDR3 DNA reads TGTGCCAGCAGCTTCAATCGCGGGGGGGCCGGCGGGGAGCTGTTTTTT. This gives the protein CASSFNRGGAGGELFF.